This T cell receptor beta chain stems from a study of blood T cell repertoires in COVID-19. Study summary: Whether acute or convalescent, the COVID-19 samples came from the United States, Italy and Spain. In each case, the material was cDNA or gDNA derived from T cells, B-cell-depleted T cells, or PBMCs.

This clone was seen once. The CDR3 loop spans 13 amino acids. Germline CDR1 reads SNHLY; CDR2 reads FYNNEI. The germline V and J ends were trimmed by 6 bases and 6 bases, with 12 bases remaining between them. Authors' processing steps: The assay estimated nucleated cells by amplifying reference gene primers. The repertoire was sequenced with immunoSEQ multiplex PCR; TCRdb's copy has only in-frame clones and lacks some. The DNA gave D and trimming, while V, J and clone size come from that table. The data show over 250,000 clones, approximately 83% seen once. The source of this sequence is a human donor in a cohort sampled during active COVID-19. V usage is TRBV2 and J usage is TRBJ2-1, with no clear D. The sequencing sample was made of peripheral blood. For the CDR3, the DNA is TGTGCCAGCAGCTACCTTGCAGGCAATGAGCAGTTCTTC. It specifies CASSYLAGNEQFF.